This T cell receptor (beta chain) is from a study of pediatric ulcerative colitis. Study-level findings and limits: Compared with controls, ulcerative colitis showed greater blood-rectum clone sharing. A couple of rectal CDR3 clonotypes occurred in all ulcerative colitis patients. This repertoire reflects total lymphocytes rather than subpopulations like regulatory T cells.

Details on this clone: Antigen specificity is unknown.

The method was immunoSEQ multiplex PCR; TCRdb's version includes in-frame clones alone and lacks a portion of them. The data contain about 64,000 clones, 70% to 90% of them singletons. The diagnostic colonoscopy in ulcerative colitis patients preceded any immunosuppressive treatment. Germline V gene data show CDR1 as SGHVS and CDR2 as FQNEAQ. This CDR3 region has 15 residues. The ends were cut back, 1 base at V and 6 bases at J, with 16 bases in the middle. Sequenced: blood. The chain couples TRBV7-8 to TRBJ2-7; either TRBD1 or TRBD2 may fit D (5 bases each). This clonotype originated in a boy aged 5 to 17 with severe ulcerative colitis. The CDR3: CASSLEGTVFTEQYF. DNA for the CDR3: TGTGCCAGCAGCTTAGAGGGGACGGTATTCACCGAGCAGTACTTC.